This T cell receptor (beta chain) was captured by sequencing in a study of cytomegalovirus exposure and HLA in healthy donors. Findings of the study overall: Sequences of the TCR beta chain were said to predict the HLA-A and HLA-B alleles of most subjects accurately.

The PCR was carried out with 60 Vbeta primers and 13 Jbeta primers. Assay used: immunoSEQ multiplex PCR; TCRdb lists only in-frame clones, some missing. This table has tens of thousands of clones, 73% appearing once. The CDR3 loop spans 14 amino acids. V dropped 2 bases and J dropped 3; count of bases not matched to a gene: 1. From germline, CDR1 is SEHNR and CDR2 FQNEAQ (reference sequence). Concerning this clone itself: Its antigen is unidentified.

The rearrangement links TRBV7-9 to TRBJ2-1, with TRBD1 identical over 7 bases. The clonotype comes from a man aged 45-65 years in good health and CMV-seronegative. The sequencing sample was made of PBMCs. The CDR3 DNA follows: TGTGCCAGCAGCTTAAGGACAGGCTACAATGAGCAGTTCTTC. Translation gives CASSLRTGYNEQFF.